Detailed here is one T cell receptor beta chain. This specimen belongs to a study of T cell clones after liver transplantation. Study background: Post-transplant blood was tracked for graft-donor-reactive T cell clones identified in a pre-transplant mixed lymphocyte reaction. Third-party-reactive TCRbeta sequences from pre-transplant mixed lymphocyte reactions served as antigen-independent comparators.

The method was immunoSEQ multiplex PCR; TCRdb's version includes in-frame clones alone and lacks a portion of them. The data contain tens of thousands of clones, about two thirds of them singletons. This TCR derives from a human donor who received a liver transplant. The sample consisted of CD4+ T cells from blood, taken before liver transplant.

The CDR3 nucleotides are TGCGCCAGCAGCTTGACGGGACAAAATGGATACGAGCAGTACTTC. Its translation is CASSLTGQNGYEQYF. The chain carries TRBV5-1 and TRBJ2-7, with a weak D call TRBD1 (6 bases). Germline CDR1 and CDR2: SGHRS and YFSETQ. The CDR3 consists of 15 residues. V was cut by 1 base and J by 4 bases, with 15 bases left in between.